A single sample gave rise to the 14 T cell receptor beta chains below, sequenced in a study of early T cells in non-severe SARS-CoV-2 infection. In TCRdb, the 5' RACE reads were re-called with MiXCR into one record per CDR3 protein. The data contain approximately 70,000 distinct CDR3 sequences, 11% of them singletons. The sequences come from whole blood, collected at baseline. All receptors derive from an adult who was a healthcare worker with PCR-confirmed SARS-CoV-2 infection or an uninfected control (not recorded which).

The rearrangement joins TRBV5-4 to TRBJ2-5; D is perhaps TRBD1 or TRBD2 (6 bases each). This CDR3 region has 14 residues. V was cut by 0 bases and J by 7 bases, with 13 bases left in between. Germline CDR1 is SGHNT and CDR2 is YYREEE (reference sequence). In DNA form, the CDR3 reads TGTGCCAGCAGCTTGGACGGGGGCGTGGGGACCCAGTACTTC. As protein: CASSLDGGVGTQYF.

This clonotype was detected a few times. The chain has TRBV12-3 or TRBV12-4 and TRBJ2-1; D ambiguous. The CDR3 consists of 11 residues. V was shortened by 6 bases and J by 15 bases, with 15 bases between the two germline ends. The CDR3 coding sequence is TGTGCCAGCAGCCTAGGGTCTAGAGGGTTCTTC. It is translated as CASSLGSRGFF.

This clonotype was detected a few times. V gene TRBV18 combines with J gene TRBJ1-3; no definite D call. Germline loops: CDR1 KGHSH, CDR2 LQKENI. V gave up 3 bases and J gave up 1 base, with 10 bases separating them. The CDR3 runs to 15 residues. CDR3 sequence reads: CASSPRTKSGNTIYF. The CDR3 DNA sequence: TGTGCCAGCTCACCTCGGACGAAGTCTGGAAACACCATATATTTT.

This clonotype was detected only a few times. The genes are TRBV29-1 and TRBJ2-2; D is ambiguous. The CDR3 is 15 amino acids. Germline lookup yields CDR1 SQVTM and CDR2 ANQGSEA. V dropped 8 bases and J dropped 6 bases, with 22 bases sitting between them. The CDR3 sequence is CSRTQVPSRPGELFF. The CDR3 DNA reads TGCAGCCGGACGCAAGTTCCCTCGCGCCCCGGGGAGCTGTTTTTT.

This chain uses TRBV20-1 with TRBJ1-1, with D maybe TRBD1 (5 bases). CDR1 and CDR2 (germline): DFQATT, SNEGSKA (reference sequence). This CDR3 spans 15 amino acids. The V and J ends lost 1 base and 5 bases respectively, with 17 bases between them. The CDR3, as DNA: TGCAGTGCTAGAGCCGGGGGAGGGCGAGATACTGAAGCTTTCTTT. This codes for CSARAGGGRDTEAFF.

Only a few counts were recorded for this clonotype. The rearrangement joins TRBV12-3 or TRBV12-4 to TRBJ2-1; TRBD2 aligns across 7 bases. This CDR3 is built from 15 residues. Losses at the gene ends were 1 base for V and 2 bases for J; bases not matched to a gene: 2. The CDR3 here is CASSLGLAAYNEQFF. CDR3 DNA: TGTGCCAGCAGTTTAGGTCTAGCGGCCTACAATGAGCAGTTCTTC.

The J gene is TRBJ2-2, the V gene TRBV5-1, with D unresolved. Trimming shortened V by 6 bases and J by 3 bases, and 3 bases separated the two germline ends. Germline V gene lookup returns CDR1 SGHRS and CDR2 YFSETQ. This CDR3 contains 11 residues. For the CDR3, the DNA is TGCGCCAGCAAGTACACCGGGGAGCTGTTTTTT. It codes for CASKYTGELFF.

In this sample, this clonotype turned up a few times. The DNA for the CDR3 is TGTGCCAGCTCACCCCAGGGGGACTCCTATGGCTACACCTTC. Its protein product is CASSPQGDSYGYTF. The V gene is TRBV18, the J gene TRBJ1-2; 7 bases line up with TRBD1. The V gene end was trimmed by 3 bases and the J gene end by 4 bases; junction bases not matched to a gene: 5. This CDR3 is built from 14 residues. Germline CDR1 is KGHSH and CDR2 is LQKENI.

This chain uses TRBV29-1 with TRBJ1-5, with D hard to call. Germline V gene data show CDR1 as SQVTM and CDR2 as ANQGSEA. Trimming shortened V by 7 bases and J by 0 bases, and 10 bases separated the two germline ends. The CDR3 spans 13 residues. The DNA for the CDR3 is TGCAGCGCTAGAAGGGATAGCAATCAGCCCCAGCATTTT. Amino acids: CSARRDSNQPQHF.

This clonotype was observed a handful of times. This chain joins TRBV12-3 or TRBV12-4 and TRBJ2-5, with 7 bases aligning to TRBD2. There are 15 residues in the CDR3. V lost 1 base to trimming and J lost 5 bases; unmatched junction nucleotides: 7. The CDR3 reads CASSLDGLAAETQYF. CDR3 in DNA: TGTGCCAGCAGTTTAGATGGGCTAGCGGCCGAGACCCAGTACTTC.

This clonotype was counted ten times or more. The rearrangement uses TRBV28 and TRBJ2-7; 9 positions agree with TRBD2. The CDR3 contains 16 residues. Germline-derived CDR1 and CDR2 are MDHEN and SYDVKM. The ends lost 6 bases at V and 3 bases at J; junction bases unmatched: 12. The CDR3 here is CASSPPAAGGIYEQYF. The DNA for the CDR3 is TGTGCCAGCAGCCCCCCGGCAGCGGGAGGAATCTACGAGCAGTACTTC. The variable domain in full, completed from reference TRBV28 and TRBJ2-7, reads DVKVTQSSRYLVKRTGEKVFLECVQDMDHENMFWYRQDPGLGLRLIYFSYDVKMKEKGDIPEGYSVSREKKERFSLILESASTNQTSMYLCASSPPAAGGIYEQYFGPGTRLTVT.

The table lists this clonotype with many counts. The chain carries TRBV2 and TRBJ2-3, with 10 bases that match TRBD1. J gave up 6 bases and V 7 bases, and 7 bases lay outside the gene matches. The CDR3 runs 14 residues. Germline assignment: CDR1 SNHLY and CDR2 FYNNEI. The CDR3 nucleotides read TGTGCCAGCATGACGACAGGGGGCTTTGATACGCAGTATTTT. Protein product: CASMTTGGFDTQYF.

This clonotype was recorded at least ten times. This sequence joins TRBV20-1 and TRBJ2-1; D is possibly TRBD1 (5 bases). The CDR3 runs to 12 residues. Between the trimmed V and J ends, which lost 4 bases and 8 bases, there was a span of 12 bases. Germline assignment: CDR1 DFQATT and CDR2 SNEGSKA (reference sequence). CDR3 in amino acids: CSAKGVPHEQFF. The CDR3 DNA follows: TGCAGTGCTAAAGGGGTCCCCCATGAGCAGTTCTTC.

The chain couples TRBV5-1 to TRBJ2-7; unclear D gene. The V and J ends lost 2 bases and 6 bases respectively, with 12 bases between them. The CDR3 runs 13 residues. Germline V CDR1 and CDR2: SGHRS, YFSETQ. CDR3 in DNA: TGCGCCAGCAGCTTAGACGGAGCTATCGAGCAGTACTTC. It translates to CASSLDGAIEQYF. Full variable domain (rest looked up from reference TRBV5-1 and TRBJ2-7): KAGVTQTPRYLIKTRGQQVTLSCSPISGHRSVSWYQQTPGQGLQFLFEYFSETQRNKGNFPGRFSGRQFSNSRSEMNVSTLELGDSALYLCASSLDGAIEQYFGPGTRLTVT.